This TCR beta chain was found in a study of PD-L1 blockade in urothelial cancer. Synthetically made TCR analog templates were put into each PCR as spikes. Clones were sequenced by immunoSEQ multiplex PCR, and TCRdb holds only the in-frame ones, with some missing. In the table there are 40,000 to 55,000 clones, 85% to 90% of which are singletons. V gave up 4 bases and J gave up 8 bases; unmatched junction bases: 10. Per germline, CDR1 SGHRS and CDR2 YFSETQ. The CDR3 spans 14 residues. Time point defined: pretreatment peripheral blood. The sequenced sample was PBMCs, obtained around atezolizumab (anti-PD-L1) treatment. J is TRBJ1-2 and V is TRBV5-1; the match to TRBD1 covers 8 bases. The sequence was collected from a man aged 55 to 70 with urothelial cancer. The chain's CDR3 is CASSLSDREGGYTF. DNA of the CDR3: TGCGCCAGCAGCCTATCGGACAGGGAGGGAGGCTACACCTTC.